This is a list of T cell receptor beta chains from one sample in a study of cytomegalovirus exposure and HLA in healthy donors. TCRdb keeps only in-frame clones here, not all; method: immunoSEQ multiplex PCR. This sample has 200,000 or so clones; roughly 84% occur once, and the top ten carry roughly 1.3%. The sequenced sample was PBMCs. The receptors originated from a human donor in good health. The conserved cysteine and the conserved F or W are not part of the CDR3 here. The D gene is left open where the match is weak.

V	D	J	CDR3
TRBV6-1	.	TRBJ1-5	ASSEARRVSNQPQH
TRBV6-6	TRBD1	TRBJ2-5	ASSYSSGGQGETQY
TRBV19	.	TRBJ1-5	ASSIRTNSNQPQH
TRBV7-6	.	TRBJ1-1	ASSSTGGEAEAF
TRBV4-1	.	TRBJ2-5	ASSQVTSGETQY
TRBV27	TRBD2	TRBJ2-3	ASSRGLAGDTQY
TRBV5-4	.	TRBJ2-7	ASSNPPTGGGSEQY
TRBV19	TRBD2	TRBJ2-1	ASMLGAGSLREQF
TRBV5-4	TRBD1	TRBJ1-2	ASSPGGATGYRDGYT
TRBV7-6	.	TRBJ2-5	ASSPRAGYQETQY
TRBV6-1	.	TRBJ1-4	ASLREQEKLF
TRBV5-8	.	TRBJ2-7	ASSLGLGTRGQY
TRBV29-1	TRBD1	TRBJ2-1	SADRGSYNEQF
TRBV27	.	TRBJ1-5	ASSLWAGNSNQPQH
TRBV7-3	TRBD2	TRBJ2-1	ASSSVGLAGGLDEQF
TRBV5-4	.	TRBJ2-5	ASSSYQETQY
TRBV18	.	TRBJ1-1	ASSYNEGDEAF
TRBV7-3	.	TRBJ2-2	ASSSARGKNTGELF
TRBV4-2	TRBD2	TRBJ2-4	ASSQGQTSGSKLAKNIQY
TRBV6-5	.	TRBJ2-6	ASSYDISGANVLT
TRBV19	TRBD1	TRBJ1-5	ASSDRASQPQH
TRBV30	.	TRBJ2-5	AWESRGWLGETQY
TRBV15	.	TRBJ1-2	ATSRGGTNHNYGYT
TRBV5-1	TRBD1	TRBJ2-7	ASSWGQTYEQY
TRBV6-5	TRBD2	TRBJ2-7	ASSYSHGRAIEEQY
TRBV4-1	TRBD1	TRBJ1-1	ASSQSPDRVNTEAF
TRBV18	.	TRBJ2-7	ASSLIRDGGAEQY
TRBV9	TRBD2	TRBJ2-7	ASSVAGGSVEQY
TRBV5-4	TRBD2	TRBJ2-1	ASSSPAGGRSSYNEQF
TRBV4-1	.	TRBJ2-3	ASSQGVLRDGLHTQY
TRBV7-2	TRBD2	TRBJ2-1	ASRRTLAGGYNEQF
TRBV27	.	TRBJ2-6	ASSFLSAGANVLT
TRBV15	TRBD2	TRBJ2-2	ATSRDLGLAGEGTGELF
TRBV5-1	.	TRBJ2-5	ASSLVGSGETQY
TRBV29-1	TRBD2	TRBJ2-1	SVGGMASGKYNEQF
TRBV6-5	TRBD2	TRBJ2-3	ASSRLAGSGDTQY
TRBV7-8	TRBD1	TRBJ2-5	ASSSNRGRGTQY
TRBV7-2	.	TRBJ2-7	ASSSTQGYEQY
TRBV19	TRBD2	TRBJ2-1	ASSIAGTSGSGNEQF
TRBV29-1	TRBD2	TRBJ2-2	SVEDRRGGPGELF
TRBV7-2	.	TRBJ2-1	ASSLAGVGYEQF
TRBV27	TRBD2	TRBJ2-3	ASSVPGLAGTDTQY
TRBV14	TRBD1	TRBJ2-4	ASSQPGQGSILAKNIQY
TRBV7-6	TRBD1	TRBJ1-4	ASSYDRGRNEKLF
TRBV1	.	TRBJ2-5	TSRRTGTSGLRPPETQY
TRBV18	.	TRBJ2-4	ASSPPADRDIQY
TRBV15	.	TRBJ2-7	ATSKGNRSYEQY
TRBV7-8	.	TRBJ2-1	ASSPGVGVVGSYNEQF
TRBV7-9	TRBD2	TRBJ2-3	ASSPKAGVSYTQY
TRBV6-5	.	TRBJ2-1	ASSSGTHQYNEQF
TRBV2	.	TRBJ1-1	ASSTGNTEAF
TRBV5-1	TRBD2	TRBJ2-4	ASSSTAGGPAKNIQY
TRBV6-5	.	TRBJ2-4	ASRAAALAKNIQY
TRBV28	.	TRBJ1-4	ASTYYEVGKLF